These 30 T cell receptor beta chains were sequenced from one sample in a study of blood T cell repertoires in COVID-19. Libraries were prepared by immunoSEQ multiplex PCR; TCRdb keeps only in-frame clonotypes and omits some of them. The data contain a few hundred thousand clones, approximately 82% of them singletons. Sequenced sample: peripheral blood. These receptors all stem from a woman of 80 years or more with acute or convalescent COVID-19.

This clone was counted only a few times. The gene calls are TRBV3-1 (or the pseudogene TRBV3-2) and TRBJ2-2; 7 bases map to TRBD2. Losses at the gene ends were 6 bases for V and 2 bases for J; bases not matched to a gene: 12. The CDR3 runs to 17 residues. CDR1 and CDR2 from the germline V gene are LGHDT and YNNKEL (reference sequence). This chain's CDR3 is CASRRYATSRNTGELFF. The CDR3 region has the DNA TGTGCCAGCAGACGTTATGCGACTAGCCGAAACACCGGGGAGCTGTTTTTT.

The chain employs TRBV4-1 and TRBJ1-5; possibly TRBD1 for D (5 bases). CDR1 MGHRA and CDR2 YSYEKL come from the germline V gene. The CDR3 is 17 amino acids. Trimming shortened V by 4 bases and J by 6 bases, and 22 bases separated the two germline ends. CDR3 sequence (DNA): TGCGCCAGCAGCCCAGGCTGGGGGGAGTTCTCCGGTCAGCCCCAGCATTTT. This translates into CASSPGWGEFSGQPQHF.

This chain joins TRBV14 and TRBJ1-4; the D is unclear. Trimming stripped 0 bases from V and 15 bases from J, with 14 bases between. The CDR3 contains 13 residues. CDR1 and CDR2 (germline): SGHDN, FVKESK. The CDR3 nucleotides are TGTGCCAGCAGCCAAGATTGGCGACTCCAGTTGTTTTTT. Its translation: CASSQDWRLQLFF.

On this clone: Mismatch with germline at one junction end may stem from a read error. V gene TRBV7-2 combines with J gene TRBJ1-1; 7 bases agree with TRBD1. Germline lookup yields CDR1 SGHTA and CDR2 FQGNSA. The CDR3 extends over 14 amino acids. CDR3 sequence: CASSLDRENTEAFF. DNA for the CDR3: TGTGCCAGCAGTTTAGACAGGGAGAACACTGAAGCTTTCTTT.

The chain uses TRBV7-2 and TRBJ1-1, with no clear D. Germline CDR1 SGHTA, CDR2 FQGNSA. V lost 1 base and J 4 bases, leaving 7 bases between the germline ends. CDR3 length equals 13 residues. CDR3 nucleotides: TGTGCCAGCAGCTTAGGCAGCGGCACTGAAGCTTTCTTT. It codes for CASSLGSGTEAFF.

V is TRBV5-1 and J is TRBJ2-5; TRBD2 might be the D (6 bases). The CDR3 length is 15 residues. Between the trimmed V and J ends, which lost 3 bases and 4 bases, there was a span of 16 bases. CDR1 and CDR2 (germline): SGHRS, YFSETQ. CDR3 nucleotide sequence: TGCGCCAGCAGCTACTTGACCGGGAGCACAGAGACCCAGTACTTC. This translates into CASSYLTGSTETQYF.

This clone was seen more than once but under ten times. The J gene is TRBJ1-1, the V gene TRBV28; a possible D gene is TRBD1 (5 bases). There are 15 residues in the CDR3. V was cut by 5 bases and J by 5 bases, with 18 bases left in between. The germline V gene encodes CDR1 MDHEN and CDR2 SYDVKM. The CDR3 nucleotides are TGTGCCAGCAGTCTTACCGGACGTGGGGGGACTGAAGCTTTCTTT. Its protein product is CASSLTGRGGTEAFF. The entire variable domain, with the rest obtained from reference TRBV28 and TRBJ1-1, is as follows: DVKVTQSSRYLVKRTGEKVFLECVQDMDHENMFWYRQDPGLGLRLIYFSYDVKMKEKGDIPEGYSVSREKKERFSLILESASTNQTSMYLCASSLTGRGGTEAFFGQGTRLTVV.

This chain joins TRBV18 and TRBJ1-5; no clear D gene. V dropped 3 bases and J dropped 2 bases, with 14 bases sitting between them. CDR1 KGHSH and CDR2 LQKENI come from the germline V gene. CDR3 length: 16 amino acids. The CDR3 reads CASSPLGSGGNQPQHF. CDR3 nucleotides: TGTGCCAGCTCACCCCTTGGGAGCGGTGGCAATCAGCCCCAGCATTTT.

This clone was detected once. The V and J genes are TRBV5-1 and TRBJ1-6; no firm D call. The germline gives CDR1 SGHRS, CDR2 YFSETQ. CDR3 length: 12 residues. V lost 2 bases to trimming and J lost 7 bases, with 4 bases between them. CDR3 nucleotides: TGCGCCAGCAGCTTTCCGAATTCACCCCTCCACTTT. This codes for CASSFPNSPLHF.

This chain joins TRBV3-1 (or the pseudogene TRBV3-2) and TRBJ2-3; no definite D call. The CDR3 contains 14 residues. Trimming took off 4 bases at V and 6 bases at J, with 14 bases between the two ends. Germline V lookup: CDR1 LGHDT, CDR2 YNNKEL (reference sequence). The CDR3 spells CASSPARHADTQYF. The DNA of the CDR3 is TGTGCCAGCAGCCCCGCGCGACACGCGGATACGCAGTATTTT.

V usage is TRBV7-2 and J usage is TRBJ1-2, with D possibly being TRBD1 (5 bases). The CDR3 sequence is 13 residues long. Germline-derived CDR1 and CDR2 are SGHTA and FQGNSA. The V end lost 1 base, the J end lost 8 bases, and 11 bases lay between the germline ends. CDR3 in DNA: TGTGCCAGCAGCTTAGAACAGGCGCGCGGCTACACCTTC. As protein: CASSLEQARGYTF.

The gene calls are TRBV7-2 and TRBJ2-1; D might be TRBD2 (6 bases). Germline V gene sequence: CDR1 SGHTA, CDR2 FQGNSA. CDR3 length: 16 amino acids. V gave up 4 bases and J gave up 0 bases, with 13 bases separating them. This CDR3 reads CASSSGSGNSYNEQFF. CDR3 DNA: TGTGCCAGCAGCTCCGGTAGCGGCAACTCCTACAATGAGCAGTTCTTC. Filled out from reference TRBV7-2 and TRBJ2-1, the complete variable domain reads GAGVSQSPSNKVTEKGKDVELRCDPISGHTALYWYRQSLGQGLEFLIYFQGNSAPDKSGLPSDRFSAERTGGSVSTLTIQRTQQEDSAVYLCASSSGSGNSYNEQFFGPGTRLTVL.

The CDR3 DNA reads TGTGCCAGCAGCGGGCAGTTCACCGGGGAGCTGTTTTTT. This gives the protein CASSGQFTGELFF. V gene TRBV3-1 (or the pseudogene TRBV3-2) combines with J gene TRBJ2-2; the D is unclear. Germline V gives CDR1 LGHDT, CDR2 YNNKEL (reference sequence). This CDR3 has 13 amino acids. V was trimmed by 5 bases and J by 4 bases, leaving 8 bases between them.

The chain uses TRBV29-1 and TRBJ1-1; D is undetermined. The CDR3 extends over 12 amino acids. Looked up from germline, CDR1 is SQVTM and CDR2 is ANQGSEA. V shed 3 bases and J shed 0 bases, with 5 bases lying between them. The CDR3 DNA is TGCAGCGTTGACGCAGTGAACACTGAAGCTTTCTTT. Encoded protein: CSVDAVNTEAFF.

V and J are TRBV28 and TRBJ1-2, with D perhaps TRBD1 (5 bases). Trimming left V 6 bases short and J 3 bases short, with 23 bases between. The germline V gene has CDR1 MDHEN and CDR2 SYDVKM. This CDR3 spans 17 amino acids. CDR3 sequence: CASSSGGAAQDDYGYTF. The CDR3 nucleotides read TGTGCCAGCAGCTCTGGCGGGGCAGCCCAAGATGACTATGGCTACACCTTC.

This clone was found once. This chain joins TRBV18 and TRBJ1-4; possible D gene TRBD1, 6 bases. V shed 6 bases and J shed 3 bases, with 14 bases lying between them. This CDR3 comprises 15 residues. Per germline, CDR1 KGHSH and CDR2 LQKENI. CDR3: CASSPGAASNEKLFF. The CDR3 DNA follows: TGTGCCAGCTCGCCAGGGGCAGCATCTAATGAAAAACTGTTTTTT.

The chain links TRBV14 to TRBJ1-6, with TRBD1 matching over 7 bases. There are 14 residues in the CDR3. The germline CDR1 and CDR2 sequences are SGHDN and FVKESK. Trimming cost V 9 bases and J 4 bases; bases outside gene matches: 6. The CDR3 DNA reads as TGTGCCAGTAGCGAGGGACAGTATAATTCACCCCTCCACTTT. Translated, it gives CASSEGQYNSPLHF.

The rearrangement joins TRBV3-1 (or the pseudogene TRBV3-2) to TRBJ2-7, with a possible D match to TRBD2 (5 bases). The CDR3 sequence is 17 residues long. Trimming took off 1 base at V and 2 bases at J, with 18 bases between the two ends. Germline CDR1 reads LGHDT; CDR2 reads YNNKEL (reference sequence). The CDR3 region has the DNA TGTGCCAGCAGCCAAGGGACCCCCGGTAGCGCTCCCTACGAGCAGTACTTC. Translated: CASSQGTPGSAPYEQYF.

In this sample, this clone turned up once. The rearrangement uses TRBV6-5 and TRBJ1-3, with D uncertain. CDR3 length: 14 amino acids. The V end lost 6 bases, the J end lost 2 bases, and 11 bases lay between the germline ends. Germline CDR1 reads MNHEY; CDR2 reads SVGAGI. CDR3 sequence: CASRESGAGNTIYF. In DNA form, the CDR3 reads TGTGCCAGCAGGGAGAGTGGTGCTGGAAACACCATATATTTT.

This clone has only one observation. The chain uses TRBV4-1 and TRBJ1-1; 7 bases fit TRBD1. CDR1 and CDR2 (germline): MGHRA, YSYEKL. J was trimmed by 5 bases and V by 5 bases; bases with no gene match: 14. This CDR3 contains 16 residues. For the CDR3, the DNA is TGCGCCAGCAGCTTTTCCCCCCTCCAGGGGGGAACTGAAGCTTTCTTT. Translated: CASSFSPLQGGTEAFF.

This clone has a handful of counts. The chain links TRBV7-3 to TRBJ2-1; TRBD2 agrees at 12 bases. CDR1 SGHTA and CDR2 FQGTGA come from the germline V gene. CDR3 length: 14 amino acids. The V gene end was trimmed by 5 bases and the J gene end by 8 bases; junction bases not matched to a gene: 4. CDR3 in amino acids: CASSPSGGVYEQFF. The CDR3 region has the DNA TGTGCCAGCAGCCCTAGCGGGGGGGTCTATGAGCAGTTCTTC.

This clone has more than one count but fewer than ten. This CDR3 reads CASSRGTESPLHF. The CDR3 DNA is TGTGCCAGCAGTCGGGGTACGGAATCACCCCTCCACTTT. The chain employs TRBV12-3 or TRBV12-4 and TRBJ1-6; no clear D. The length of the CDR3 is 13 residues. V was pared by 5 bases and J by 10 bases, with 12 bases between.

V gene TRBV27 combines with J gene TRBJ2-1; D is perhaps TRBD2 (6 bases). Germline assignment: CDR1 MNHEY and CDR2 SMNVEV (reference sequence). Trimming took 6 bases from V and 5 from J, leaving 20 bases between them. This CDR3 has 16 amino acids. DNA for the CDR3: TGTGCCAGCAGGGCTGCTGGGGGGACTTCGGACAATGAGCAGTTCTTC. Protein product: CASRAAGGTSDNEQFF.

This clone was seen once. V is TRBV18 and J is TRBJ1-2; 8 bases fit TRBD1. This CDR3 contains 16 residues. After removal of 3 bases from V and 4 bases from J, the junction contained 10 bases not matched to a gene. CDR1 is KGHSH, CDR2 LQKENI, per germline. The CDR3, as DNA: TGTGCCAGCTCACCCCCGGGACAGGCAACGACCTATGGCTACACCTTC. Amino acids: CASSPPGQATTYGYTF.

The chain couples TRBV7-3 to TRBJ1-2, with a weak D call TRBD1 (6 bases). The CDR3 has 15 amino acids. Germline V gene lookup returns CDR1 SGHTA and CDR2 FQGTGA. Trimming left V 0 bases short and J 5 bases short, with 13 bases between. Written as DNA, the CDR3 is TGTGCCAGCAGCTTAACTCCGCCAGGGGAATATGGCTACACCTTC. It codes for CASSLTPPGEYGYTF. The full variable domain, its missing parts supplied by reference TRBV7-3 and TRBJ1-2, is GAGVSQTPSNKVTEKGKYVELRCDPISGHTALYWYRQSLGQGPEFLIYFQGTGAADDSGLPNDRFFAVRPEGSVSTLKIQRTERGDSAVYLCASSLTPPGEYGYTFGSGTRLTVV.

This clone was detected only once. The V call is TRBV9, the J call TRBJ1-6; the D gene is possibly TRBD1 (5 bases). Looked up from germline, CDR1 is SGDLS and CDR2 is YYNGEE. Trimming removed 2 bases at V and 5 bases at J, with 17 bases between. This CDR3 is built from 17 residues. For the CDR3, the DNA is TGTGCCAGCAGCGTGGATCCTGGGGGGAAGAATAATTCACCCCTCCACTTT. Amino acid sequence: CASSVDPGGKNNSPLHF.

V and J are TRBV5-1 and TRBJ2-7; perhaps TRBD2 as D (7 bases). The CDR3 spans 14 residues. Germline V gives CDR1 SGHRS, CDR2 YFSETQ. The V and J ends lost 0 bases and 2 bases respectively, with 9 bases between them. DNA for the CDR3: TGCGCCAGCAGCTTGGGCGGGGGCCCCTACGAGCAGTACTTC. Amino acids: CASSLGGGPYEQYF.

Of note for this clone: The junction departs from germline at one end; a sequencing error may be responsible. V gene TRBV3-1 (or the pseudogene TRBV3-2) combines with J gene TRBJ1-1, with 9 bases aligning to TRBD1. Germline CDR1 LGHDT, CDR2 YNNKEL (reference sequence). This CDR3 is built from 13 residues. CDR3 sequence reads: CASSQGGTGRSSF. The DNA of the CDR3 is TGTGCCAGCAGCCAAGGAGGGACAGGGAGGAGTTCGTTT.

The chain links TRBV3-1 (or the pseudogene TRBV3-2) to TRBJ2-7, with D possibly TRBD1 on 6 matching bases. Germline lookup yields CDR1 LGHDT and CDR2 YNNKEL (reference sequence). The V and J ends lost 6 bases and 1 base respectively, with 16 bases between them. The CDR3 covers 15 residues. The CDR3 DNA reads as TGTGCCAGCAGACTCGTGGGGGCCTATTCCTACGAGCAGTACTTC. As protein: CASRLVGAYSYEQYF.

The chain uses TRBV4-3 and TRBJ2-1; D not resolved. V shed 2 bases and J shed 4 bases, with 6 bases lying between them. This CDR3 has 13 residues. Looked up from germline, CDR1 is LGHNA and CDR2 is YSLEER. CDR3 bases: TGCGCCAGCAGCCAAAACCTATACAATGAGCAGTTCTTC. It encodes CASSQNLYNEQFF.